This is a list of T cell receptor beta chains from one sample in a study of naive and memory T cell subsets. Via MiXCR, TCRdb re-called the UMI-ligation and nested PCR reads, giving one row per CDR3 protein. The sample consists of about 150,000 distinct CDR3 sequences, 22% of them appearing once. Sequenced material: naive CD4+ T cells from blood. The receptors were gathered from a human donor in good health. Each CDR3 is given with its conserved first and last residue.

J	V	CDR3
TRBJ2-5	TRBV5-5	CASSLGRGRGETQYF
TRBJ2-5	TRBV5-1	CASSSLLGGQETQYF
TRBJ1-4	TRBV12-3/TRBV12-4	CASSFGGKGGKLFF
TRBJ2-1	TRBV20-1	CSARPTYNEQFF
TRBJ2-7	TRBV25-1	CASSEHTGSNYEQYF
TRBJ2-7	TRBV20-1	CSASDPTGSSYEQYF
TRBJ1-5	TRBV7-2	CASSLGLVRPQHF
TRBJ2-5	TRBV5-1	CASSSYLTEQETQYF
TRBJ2-1	TRBV29-1	CSRGGSSYNEQFF
TRBJ2-1	TRBV29-1	CSVGNGREGNEQFF
TRBJ2-2	TRBV12-3/TRBV12-4	CASSYFSGLAGPSHTGELFF
TRBJ2-1	TRBV18	CATHSAGTRANEQFF
TRBJ1-1	TRBV7-9	CASSLGSAVTEAFF
TRBJ1-5	TRBV20-1	CSARDRVISNQPQHF
TRBJ1-1	TRBV7-9	CASSPLAEAFF
TRBJ2-3	TRBV10-3	CAISTSESTDTQYF
TRBJ2-1	TRBV7-9	CASSSPEDQFF
TRBJ2-7	TRBV5-1	CASSFAGSSVFEQYF
TRBJ1-4	TRBV5-4	CASSHGQGDEKLFF
TRBJ2-1	TRBV2	CASSVQSGASDEQFF
TRBJ2-1	TRBV5-1	CASSLGRLAGPYNEQFF
TRBJ2-2	TRBV20-1	CSAPGGGGTGELFF
TRBJ1-4	TRBV2	CASSVKAGQGKEKLFF
TRBJ2-5	TRBV12-3/TRBV12-4	CASSLGTNQETQYF
TRBJ2-7	TRBV6-5	CASTDRDIRSYEQYF
TRBJ2-7	TRBV19	CASSNRVSDEQYF